This T cell receptor beta chain was retrieved from a study of blood T cells in healthy people across ages. The germline V gene has CDR1 SGDLS and CDR2 YYNGEE. V dropped 3 bases and J dropped 2; count of bases not matched to a gene: 5. The CDR3 consists of 16 residues. Study outcomes and limitations: When set beside aged donors, long-lived donors presented more naive CD4+ cells and higher diversity.

A second PCR of 7 to 11 cycles used a sample-barcoded 5' primer and a J-beta primer mix. TCRdb processed the 5' RACE reads anew with MiXCR; each CDR3 protein has one entry. Of 1.5 million or so distinct CDR3 sequences in the sample, roughly 40% were seen once. In the case of this clonotype: Its antigen is as yet unknown.

The sequence came from a woman aged 18-29 years in good health. Material: blood. The V gene is TRBV9, the J gene TRBJ2-5; 12 nucleotides agree with TRBD2. CDR3 bases: TGTGCCAGCAGCGGAAAACTAGCGGGGGGTCAAGAGACCCAGTACTTC. This encodes CASSGKLAGGQETQYF.